The 29 T cell receptor beta chains in this list originate from one sample, sequenced in a study of post-analysis software for immune sequencing data. Their cognate antigens are unknown. Overall study findings and caveats: TRBV5-6, TRBV5-1 and TRBV20-1 belonged to a set of roughly five TRBV segments that were more frequent in patients than controls.

The TCR beta cDNA libraries carried unique molecular identifiers. TCRdb reprocessed the PCR reads via MiXCR and lists one record per CDR3 protein. The data contain hundreds of thousands of distinct CDR3 sequences, about 27% of them singletons. The specimen was blood. The source is a girl aged 5-17 years with multiple sclerosis.

This clonotype showed up just a few times. The J gene is TRBJ1-5, the V gene TRBV12-3 or TRBV12-4; tentative D call: TRBD1 (5 bases). Between the trimmed V and J ends, which lost 6 bases and 7 bases, there was a span of 16 bases. CDR3 length equals 14 residues. DNA of the CDR3: TGTGCCAGCAGCCATTGGGACGGAACGCAGCCCCAGCATTTT. It yields the protein CASSHWDGTQPQHF.

This clonotype was detected a few times. This chain connects TRBV6-5 to TRBJ1-5, with TRBD1 matching over 7 bases. CDR1 MNHEY and CDR2 SVGAGI come from the germline V gene. J lost 5 bases, V lost 8 bases, and 9 bases had no gene match. The CDR3 covers 14 residues. Here the CDR3 reads CASGPDRRYQPQHF. CDR3 nucleotides: TGTGCCAGCGGACCGGACAGGAGGTATCAGCCCCAGCATTTT.

This clonotype came up many times. The V call is TRBV3-1, the J call TRBJ1-2; D is unresolved. Trimming removed 5 bases from V and 2 bases from J, with 15 bases in between. CDR1 is LGHDT and CDR2 is YNNKEL in the germline V gene (reference sequence). The CDR3 loop spans 15 amino acids. The CDR3 region has the DNA TGTGCCAGCAGCGGCAAGGGAGAGTACAACTATGGCTACACCTTC. As protein: CASSGKGEYNYGYTF.

A few counts support this clonotype. J is TRBJ2-7 and V is TRBV2, with D maybe TRBD2 (6 bases). V lost 7 bases to trimming and J lost 4 bases, with 17 bases between them. There are 14 residues in the CDR3. Germline-derived CDR1 and CDR2 are SNHLY and FYNNEI. The CDR3: CASTTELATYEQYF. DNA for the CDR3: TGTGCCAGCACAACGGAACTAGCCACTTACGAGCAGTACTTC.

V and J are TRBV7-9 and TRBJ1-2; 8 bases map to TRBD1. This CDR3 region has 14 residues. Germline assignment: CDR1 SEHNR and CDR2 FQNEAQ (reference sequence). J lost 10 bases, V lost 5 bases, and 12 bases had no gene match. The CDR3 DNA follows: TGTGCCAGCAGCACGGGACAGGCCGGCTCGCACTACACCTTC. Its protein is CASSTGQAGSHYTF. Filled out from reference TRBV7-9 and TRBJ1-2, the complete variable domain reads DTGVSQNPRHKITKRGQNVTFRCDPISEHNRLYWYRQTLGQGPEFLTYFQNEAQLEKSRLLSDRFSAERPKGSFSTLEIQRTEQGDSAMYLCASSTGQAGSHYTFGSGTRLTVV.

On this clonotype: Possible read error: a much larger clone is one base away. The CDR3 nucleotides read TGTGCCATCAGTGAGGCAAATTACGGCCGTGAAGGAACCTACGAGCAGTACTTC. Protein sequence: CAISEANYGREGTYEQYF. The chain joins TRBV10-3 to TRBJ2-7, with D unclear. The ends were cut back, 2 bases at V and 2 bases at J, with 22 bases in the middle. The V gene's germline CDR1 is ENHRY and CDR2 SYGVKD. The CDR3 loop spans 18 amino acids.

This clonotype was seen more than once but under ten times. The CDR3 DNA reads TGTGCCAGCAGCCACGTCCCCCCAGGGGTCGAAAAACTGTTTTTT. Its translation is CASSHVPPGVEKLFF. The chain is built from TRBV6-5 and TRBJ1-4, with D possibly TRBD1 on 6 matching bases. The CDR3 totals 15 residues. The ends were cut back, 6 bases at V and 8 bases at J, with 19 bases in the middle. CDR1 and CDR2 (germline): MNHEY, SVGAGI.

This clonotype appeared a few times. V usage is TRBV20-1 and J usage is TRBJ1-5, with D unclear. The CDR3 consists of 15 residues. Trimming took 0 bases from V and 0 from J, leaving 9 bases between them. Per germline, CDR1 DFQATT and CDR2 SNEGSKA (reference sequence). The CDR3 region has the DNA TGCAGTGCTAGAGAAGCAGGATATAGCAATCAGCCCCAGCATTTT. It codes for CSAREAGYSNQPQHF.

The gene calls are TRBV29-1 and TRBJ1-1; the D is unclear. Germline CDR1 and CDR2: SQVTM and ANQGSEA. Trimming left V 6 bases short and J 5 bases short, with 7 bases between. The CDR3 has 10 amino acids. The CDR3 loop is CSVKETEAFF. CDR3 sequence (DNA): TGCAGCGTCAAGGAGACTGAAGCTTTCTTT. Based on the CDR3 plus reference TRBV29-1 and TRBJ1-1, the full variable domain is SAVISQKPSRDICQRGTSLTIQCQVDSQVTMMFWYRQQPGQSLTLIATANQGSEATYESGFVIDKFPISRPNLTFSTLTVSNMSPEDSSIYLCSVKETEAFFGQGTRLTVV.

The chain combines TRBV7-9 with TRBJ1-1; TRBD1 might be the D (6 bases). The length of the CDR3 is 15 residues. V was clipped by 10 bases and J by 0 bases, with 18 bases between them. The germline CDR1 and CDR2 sequences are SEHNR and FQNEAQ (reference sequence). In nucleotides, the CDR3 is TGTGCCACATCTACCATCGACAGGCTGAACACTGAAGCTTTCTTT. It specifies CATSTIDRLNTEAFF.

V is TRBV20-1 and J is TRBJ1-5; a possible D gene is TRBD1 (6 bases). Per germline, CDR1 DFQATT and CDR2 SNEGSKA (reference sequence). Trimming removed 1 base at V and 0 bases at J, with 13 bases between. The CDR3 sequence is 16 residues long. CDR3 in amino acids: CSARAGQFYSNQPQHF. The CDR3, as DNA: TGCAGTGCTAGAGCTGGACAGTTTTATAGCAATCAGCCCCAGCATTTT.

This chain uses TRBV7-2 with TRBJ1-2; no clear D gene. V dropped 0 bases and J dropped 4 bases, with 12 bases sitting between them. This CDR3 has 15 amino acids. Germline V gives CDR1 SGHTA, CDR2 FQGNSA. Written as DNA, the CDR3 is TGTGCCAGCAGCTTAGCGGGCACGGACGTCTATGGCTACACCTTC. This translates into CASSLAGTDVYGYTF.

The rearrangement uses TRBV20-1 and TRBJ2-4; D uncertain. V lost 3 bases and J 7 bases, leaving 13 bases between the germline ends. Germline V gives CDR1 DFQATT, CDR2 SNEGSKA (reference sequence). The CDR3 has 13 residues. CDR3 protein: CSARASLGNIQYF. CDR3 sequence (DNA): TGCAGTGCTAGGGCCAGCTTAGGGAACATTCAGTACTTC.

In this sample, this clonotype turned up once. This sequence joins TRBV20-1 and TRBJ1-2; no definite D call. CDR1 is DFQATT, CDR2 SNEGSKA, per germline (reference sequence). The CDR3 consists of 16 residues. V was shortened by 6 bases and J by 7 bases, with 27 bases between the two germline ends. The CDR3 region has the DNA TGCAGTGCCACCCGCTTGGAAAGGTGTGACGACGGTGGCTACACCTTC. It encodes CSATRLERCDDGGYTF.

This clonotype showed up just a few times. The chain links TRBV20-1 to TRBJ2-5, with 9 bases fitting TRBD1. Germline V gene lookup returns CDR1 DFQATT and CDR2 SNEGSKA (reference sequence). CDR3 size: 15 residues. V lost 5 bases and J lost 5; bases outside the gene matches: 12. The chain's CDR3 is CSAGRLTGGTETQYF. CDR3 sequence (DNA): TGCAGTGCTGGCCGTCTAACAGGGGGCACGGAGACCCAGTACTTC.

The V gene is TRBV10-3, the J gene TRBJ1-5, with D possibly matching TRBD1 (5 bases). The CDR3 totals 14 residues. Trimming cost V 4 bases and J 4 bases, with 11 bases left between them. Germline assignment: CDR1 ENHRY and CDR2 SYGVKD. The CDR3 region is CAISGQGQNQPQHF. The CDR3 DNA follows: TGTGCCATCAGTGGGCAGGGTCAAAATCAGCCCCAGCATTTT.

This clonotype occurred a few times. The chain links TRBV7-2 to TRBJ1-2; D is uncertain. This CDR3 spans 14 amino acids. Trimming removed 1 base at V and 2 bases at J, with 8 bases between. Germline CDR1 and CDR2: SGHTA and FQGNSA. CDR3 amino acids: CASSLVAVNYGYTF. The DNA of the CDR3 is TGTGCCAGCAGCTTAGTTGCAGTAAACTATGGCTACACCTTC.

This clonotype was picked up a small number of times. The rearrangement links TRBV7-9 to TRBJ2-3; 9 bases line up with TRBD2. Trimming took 6 bases from V and 3 from J; bases not matched to a gene: 10. This CDR3 is 16 amino acids long. The germline V gene has CDR1 SEHNR and CDR2 FQNEAQ (reference sequence). CDR3 in amino acids: CASSPDLSGGTDTQYF. In DNA form, the CDR3 reads TGTGCCAGCAGTCCAGACCTGAGCGGGGGGACAGATACGCAGTATTTT.

V usage is TRBV20-1 and J usage is TRBJ1-5, with D unresolved. Near its end, the DNA agrees better with TRBJ2-3, so the J call may be wrong. The germline gives CDR1 DFQATT, CDR2 SNEGSKA (reference sequence). The CDR3 extends over 14 amino acids. The CDR3 DNA reads as TGCAGTGCTAGAGATCGATTTATATGGCAGCCCCAGTATTTT. Its translation is CSARDRFIWQPQYF.

The CDR3 coding sequence is TGTGCCAGCTCACCCCTCCGGGGGGGAGCCCAAGAGACCCAGTACTTC. Its protein is CASSPLRGGAQETQYF. This chain joins TRBV18 and TRBJ2-5; 8 bases align to TRBD2. CDR1 is KGHSH, CDR2 LQKENI, per germline. CDR3 length: 16 residues. The V segment lost 3 bases and the J segment 1 base; nucleotides outside the gene matches: 7.

The rearrangement uses TRBV28 and TRBJ1-1; D not certain. CDR3 length: 12 amino acids. With 5 bases removed from V and 7 bases from J, the gap between germline ends came to 11 bases. Germline values: CDR1 MDHEN, CDR2 SYDVKM. The CDR3 here is CASSAGYREAFF. The CDR3 bases are TGTGCCAGCAGTGCCGGGTATCGTGAAGCTTTCTTT. The entire variable domain, with the rest obtained from reference TRBV28 and TRBJ1-1, is as follows: DVKVTQSSRYLVKRTGEKVFLECVQDMDHENMFWYRQDPGLGLRLIYFSYDVKMKEKGDIPEGYSVSREKKERFSLILESASTNQTSMYLCASSAGYREAFFGQGTRLTVV.

V is TRBV5-1 and J is TRBJ2-3, with D possibly matching TRBD2 (6 bases). V lost 7 bases and J 2 bases, leaving 17 bases between the germline ends. The germline V gene has CDR1 SGHRS and CDR2 YFSETQ. The CDR3 sequence is 15 residues long. This CDR3 reads CASGEAAGYTDTQYF. The CDR3 coding sequence is TGCGCCAGCGGGGAGGCCGCGGGGTACACAGATACGCAGTATTTT.

The chain employs TRBV5-1 and TRBJ2-4; the D gene is possibly TRBD1 (5 bases). The last part of the DNA fits TRBJ2-7 better; the J call may be wrong. The CDR3 spans 14 residues. The V gene's germline CDR1 is SGHRS and CDR2 YFSETQ. CDR3 in DNA: TGCGCCAGCGGATCGGGTGCCAGGGTACACGAGCAGTACTTC. Its protein is CASGSGARVHEQYF.

The table lists this clonotype with a few counts. This chain links TRBV5-1 with TRBJ1-2, with TRBD1 as a possible D gene (6 bases). Between the trimmed V and J ends, which lost 1 base and 6 bases, there was a span of 16 bases. The germline gives CDR1 SGHRS, CDR2 YFSETQ. The CDR3 is 15 residues long. DNA of the CDR3: TGCGCCAGCAGCTTGAACCTCGGACAGCGGGATGGCTACACCTTC. Its translation is CASSLNLGQRDGYTF.

There are a few counts of this clonotype. V gene TRBV7-9 combines with J gene TRBJ1-2; D not certain. V was trimmed by 2 bases and J by 7 bases, leaving 8 bases between them. From germline, CDR1 is SEHNR and CDR2 FQNEAQ (reference sequence). The CDR3 spans 12 residues. The CDR3 spells CASSLTGRGYTF. Written as DNA, the CDR3 is TGTGCCAGCAGCTTAACGGGCCGTGGCTACACCTTC.

A note on this clonotype: The junction does not match germline at one end; this may be a read error. The rearrangement uses TRBV20-1 and TRBJ1-2; 8 nucleotides align to TRBD1. Germline values: CDR1 DFQATT, CDR2 SNEGSKA (reference sequence). The CDR3 runs 14 residues. The CDR3, as DNA: TGCAGTGGTAGAGAAACAGGGGGTAACTATGGCTACACCTTC. Protein: CSGRETGGNYGYTF.

With respect to this clonotype: At one end the junction does not follow the germline gene, possibly because of a read error. The rearrangement joins TRBV7-9 to TRBJ2-1, with 9 nucleotides matching TRBD1. The CDR3 has 15 residues. Germline values: CDR1 SEHNR, CDR2 FQNEAQ (reference sequence). This CDR3 is CASSTGTGSSNEQFF. CDR3 bases: TGTGCCAGCAGCACCGGGACAGGGTCCTCCAATGAGCAGTTCTTC.

The sample holds many counts of this clonotype. V and J are TRBV27 and TRBJ2-5, with a tentative D call TRBD1 (5 bases). The CDR3 loop spans 13 amino acids. V dropped 9 bases and J dropped 9 bases, with 20 bases sitting between them. CDR1 is MNHEY, CDR2 SMNVEV, per germline (reference sequence). The DNA for the CDR3 is TGTGCCAGTCACGATCGGACGGCCAGGGCCCAGTACTTC. Its protein is CASHDRTARAQYF.

V is TRBV6-2 or TRBV6-3 and J is TRBJ2-1; 9 nucleotides line up with TRBD2. The V segment lost 6 bases and the J segment 0 bases; nucleotides outside the gene matches: 9. Germline CDR1 reads MNHEY; CDR2 reads SVGEGT. This CDR3 spans 17 amino acids. The CDR3 region is CASSRTSALSSYNEQFF. CDR3 nucleotide sequence: TGTGCCAGCAGCCGGACTAGCGCCTTGAGCTCCTACAATGAGCAGTTCTTC.